This T cell receptor (beta chain) originates from a study of blood T cell repertoires in COVID-19 (dated by TCRdb to about 2020). As for the study more broadly: Samples covering the acute and convalescent phases of COVID-19 were provided by collaborators in the United States, Italy and Spain. HLA class I and class II types, where available, came from metadata supplied by the sample provider rather than from assay-based typing. Deeply sampled blood TCRbeta repertoires from subjects exposed to, actively infected with, or recovered from COVID-19 were included in the dataset. The prospective study material was composed of cDNA or gDNA derived from T cells, B-cell-depleted T cells, or PBMCs. The samples were drawn from two sources: the first 160 participants of the ongoing ImmuneRACE study, and 1,000 to 1,500 subjects contributed by 6 global collaborators. A freely available public database, intended as a resource for researchers studying the immune response to SARS-CoV-2, is where the repertoires were released. The sample metadata nearly always contained a de-identified subject ID, COVID-19 status, age in years and sex.

Enrolling through a virtual design, the prospective study's participants ranged in age from roughly 18 to 95 years and lived across roughly 23 United States geographic areas. To assign participants to cohorts, the prospective study relied on clinical history that participants themselves reported in a screening survey and a study questionnaire. ImmuneRACE Cohort 3 recovered participants were defined by two consecutive negative NP/OP PCR tests, healthcare professional clearance, or symptom resolution. Mobile phlebotomists in the prospective study collected whole blood, serum and a nasopharyngeal or oropharyngeal swab from every participant. Additional blood draws and questionnaires over an approximately 2-month period could optionally be provided by prospective study participants. Blood samples from the prospective study were shipped frozen or at room temperature prior to DNA extraction. TCRbeta CDR3 regions were amplified from genomic DNA using the immunoSEQ Assay, a bias-controlled multiplex PCR. On the study's bioinformatics: The number of nucleated cells in each sample was estimated by amplification of reference gene primers within the assay. Sequence reads were collapsed and filtered to measure the absolute abundance of every unique TCRbeta CDR3 rearrangement. For each sample, productive Simpson clonality was calculated as the square root of Simpson's diversity index over productive rearrangements. The table was pulled from immuneACCESS by TCRdb, which kept in-frame rearrangements only. Such tables lose some clones; where checked, under half of the loss comes from unresolved V genes, and the rest has no known cause. V and J calls and clone size are given by that table; D and trimming were obtained from the DNA. This sample lists approximately 280,000 clones; around 86% were detected once. Under 3% of the sample lies in the top ten.

Study-wide conclusions, independent of this receptor: How much clinical and demographic metadata was included differed by source and by participant, and the metadata was provided uncurated.

Its CDR3 holds 13 amino acids, cysteine through phenylalanine. Only CDR3 DNA is held: 39 bases, read in frame from base 1. The germline V gene (reference sequence) yields SGHAT for CDR1 and FQDESV for CDR2. The trim is 8 bases for V and 0 bases for J, with a gap of 10 bases between the germline ends. Points on this clone: Which antigen it targets is not known. The record has no base qualities; no much larger clone is one base away.

Specimen: PBMCs or T cells enriched from blood (not recorded which). The rearrangement combines TRBV11-1 with TRBJ2-5; the D gene identity is not certain. The origin of this receptor is a woman under 30 who had recovered from COVID-19. Here the CDR3 is given as CASAQVYQETQYF. The DNA is TGTGCCAGCGCGCAGGTGTACCAAGAGACCCAGTACTTC.